This T cell receptor beta chain was observed in a study of cytomegalovirus exposure and HLA in healthy donors. Study conclusions and caveats: A later analysis reportedly identified an Asian-associated ancestry cluster as carrying fewer N-insertions than the roughly 670-donor mean.

V was trimmed by 2 bases and J by 6 bases, leaving 14 bases between them. The germline CDR1 and CDR2 sequences are SGHVS and FQNEAQ. The CDR3 consists of 14 residues. With 60 Vbeta and 13 Jbeta primers, the PCR was carried out. Some clones are missing from TCRdb's copy, which holds only in-frame ones; the method was immunoSEQ multiplex PCR. The sample table sets out under 65,000 clones. About this clone itself: Its target is unknown.

The sequenced sample consisted of PBMCs. The clonotype originates from a woman aged 30 to 39 in good health and CMV-seropositive. The genes are TRBV7-8 and TRBJ2-7; D may be TRBD1 (6 bases). The CDR3 bases are TGTGCCAGCAGCTTACCCGCAGGGGCTCGCGAGCAGTACTTC. Its translation: CASSLPAGAREQYF.